Presented here are 17 T cell receptor beta chains from one specimen sequenced in a study of cytomegalovirus exposure and HLA in healthy donors. With 60 Vbeta and 13 Jbeta primers, the PCR was carried out. Repertoires were generated with immunoSEQ multiplex PCR, while TCRdb's copy carries only in-frame clones and drops some. The sample holds about 180,000 clones, about 80% seen once. Sequencing input: PBMCs. The receptors shown here come from a woman in her forties in good health and CMV-seronegative.

The chain combines TRBV19 with TRBJ1-2; D call uncertain. V shed 5 bases and J shed 2 bases, with 6 bases lying between them. CDR1 is LNHDA, CDR2 SQIVND, per germline (reference sequence). The length of the CDR3 is 12 residues. The CDR3 sequence is CASSHRNYGYTF. CDR3 coding DNA: TGTGCCAGTAGTCACAGAAACTATGGCTACACCTTC.

V and J are TRBV9 and TRBJ2-5, with 7 bases lining up with TRBD2. The CDR3 spans 13 residues. With V trimmed by 2 bases and J by 4 bases, 2 bases remained unmatched. CDR1 is SGDLS, CDR2 YYNGEE, per germline. For the CDR3, the DNA is TGTGCCAGCAGCGTCTCGGGGGGAGAGACCCAGTACTTC. This codes for CASSVSGGETQYF.

The gene calls are TRBV6-4 and TRBJ1-2; the match to TRBD1 covers 9 bases. V lost 4 bases to trimming and J lost 7 bases; unmatched junction nucleotides: 4. The CDR3 has 13 amino acids. Germline values: CDR1 MRHNA, CDR2 SNTAGT. This CDR3 is CASSAGTGCGYTF. The CDR3 DNA is TGTGCCAGCAGTGCCGGGACAGGGTGTGGCTACACCTTC.

The V and J genes are TRBV28 and TRBJ1-2; 9 nucleotides match TRBD1. The germline gives CDR1 MDHEN, CDR2 SYDVKM. This CDR3 contains 15 residues. The V segment lost 6 bases and the J segment 1 base; nucleotides outside the gene matches: 6. The CDR3 bases are TGTGCCAGCAGGCGGGGGACAGGGTATAACTATGGCTACACCTTC. It encodes CASRRGTGYNYGYTF.

The V and J genes are TRBV7-3 and TRBJ2-3; 10 bases fit TRBD2. The V segment lost 4 bases and the J segment 2 bases; nucleotides outside the gene matches: 6. The CDR3 extends over 16 amino acids. Per the germline V gene, CDR1 is SGHTA and CDR2 is FQGTGA. The CDR3 region is CASSSSSGGPTDTQYF. CDR3 DNA: TGTGCCAGCAGCTCCTCTAGCGGGGGTCCCACAGATACGCAGTATTTT.

The chain recombines TRBV9 with TRBJ1-1, with a weak D call TRBD1 (5 bases). CDR1 is SGDLS, CDR2 YYNGEE, per germline. V was shortened by 2 bases and J by 3 bases, with 14 bases between the two germline ends. The CDR3 runs to 15 residues. The DNA for the CDR3 is TGTGCCAGCAGCGTCGACAAAGGGGCGTACACTGAAGCTTTCTTT. This sequence encodes CASSVDKGAYTEAFF.

V is TRBV19 and J is TRBJ2-2, with TRBD2 matching over 7 bases. With 3 bases clipped from V and 0 bases from J, the junction kept 4 bases outside the gene matches. CDR1 is LNHDA and CDR2 is SQIVND in the germline V gene (reference sequence). The CDR3 runs to 16 residues. CDR3 DNA sequence: TGTGCCAGTAGTATCAGCGGGGCCCCGAACACCGGGGAGCTGTTTTTT. This encodes CASSISGAPNTGELFF.

This chain joins TRBV6-5 and TRBJ2-7, with a weak D call TRBD1 (6 bases). Germline V gene lookup returns CDR1 MNHEY and CDR2 SVGAGI. The CDR3 is made up of 14 amino acids. Trimming took off 6 bases at V and 5 bases at J, with 17 bases between the two ends. The CDR3 DNA reads TGTGCCAGCAGATGGGGGCAGGGTTTTAACGAGCAGTACTTC. It codes for CASRWGQGFNEQYF.

The V gene is TRBV4-1, the J gene TRBJ2-5, with TRBD2 as a possible D gene (7 bases). V was cut by 0 bases and J by 4 bases, with 18 bases left in between. Germline CDR1 MGHRA, CDR2 YSYEKL. The CDR3 totals 17 residues. Written as DNA, the CDR3 is TGCGCCAGCAGCCAAGATAGGGGGGGACCGAAGGGAGAGACCCAGTACTTC. It codes for CASSQDRGGPKGETQYF.

J is TRBJ1-6 and V is TRBV5-1; 11 positions agree with TRBD1. Looked up from germline, CDR1 is SGHRS and CDR2 is YFSETQ. The J segment lost 8 bases and the V segment lost 1 base, leaving 5 bases of the junction unmatched. The CDR3 is 16 residues long. CDR3 nucleotide sequence: TGCGCCAGCAGCTTGTGGGACAGGGGGTTTGATTCACCCCTCCACTTT. Translating gives CASSLWDRGFDSPLHF.

The chain carries TRBV5-4 and TRBJ2-5; 13 bases match TRBD2. Germline V gives CDR1 SGHNT, CDR2 YYREEE (reference sequence). The CDR3 is 16 amino acids. Trimming at V came to 4 bases and at J to 1 base, leaving 4 bases not matched to a gene. The DNA for the CDR3 is TGTGCCAGCAGCGGAACTAGCGGGAGGGCCCAAGAGACCCAGTACTTC. As protein: CASSGTSGRAQETQYF.

CDR3 sequence: CASSALAGSLQETQYF. In DNA, the CDR3 is TGCGCCAGCAGCGCACTAGCGGGGAGCCTGCAAGAGACCCAGTACTTC. The chain links TRBV5-1 to TRBJ2-5; 10 nucleotides line up with TRBD2. Germline assignment: CDR1 SGHRS and CDR2 YFSETQ. J gave up 2 bases and V 4 bases, and 8 bases lay outside the gene matches. The CDR3 length is 16 residues.

The chain recombines TRBV10-1 with TRBJ2-7, with 9 bases fitting TRBD2. CDR3 length: 16 residues. The V segment lost 6 bases and the J segment 5 bases; nucleotides outside the gene matches: 14. Germline-derived CDR1 and CDR2 are WNHNN and SYGVQD (reference sequence). Written as DNA, the CDR3 is TGCGCCAGCAGCGCGGGGCTAGCGGGACTCCGCGACGAGCAGTACTTC. Translated: CASSAGLAGLRDEQYF.

This chain links TRBV5-8 with TRBJ2-7; 8 bases are a match to TRBD1. The V gene end was trimmed by 1 base and the J gene end by 4 bases; junction bases not matched to a gene: 7. Germline CDR1 is SGHTS and CDR2 is YDEGEE. This CDR3 spans 15 amino acids. CDR3 amino acids: CASSLLGQEIYEQYF. The DNA of the CDR3 is TGTGCCAGCAGCTTGTTGGGACAGGAGATATACGAGCAGTACTTC.

The chain combines TRBV7-2 with TRBJ1-6; unclear D gene. V gave up 2 bases and J gave up 6 bases, with 8 bases separating them. Germline CDR1 and CDR2: SGHTA and FQGNSA. The CDR3 totals 14 residues. Written as DNA, the CDR3 is TGTGCCAGCAGCTTAACTACGGGTAATTCACCCCTCCACTTT. Its translation is CASSLTTGNSPLHF.

This chain joins TRBV4-1 and TRBJ2-4; D perhaps matches TRBD2 (6 bases). Germline-derived CDR1 and CDR2 are MGHRA and YSYEKL. With 3 bases removed from V and 0 bases from J, the gap between germline ends came to 15 bases. This CDR3 region has 17 residues. The CDR3 nucleotides are TGCGCCAGCAGCCAGATTGGATGGGGGGTAGCCAAAAACATTCAGTACTTC. Translation: CASSQIGWGVAKNIQYF.

This chain connects TRBV5-1 to TRBJ1-1; D might be TRBD1 (5 bases). V dropped 3 bases and J dropped 2 bases, with 11 bases sitting between them. The CDR3 contains 14 residues. The germline V gene encodes CDR1 SGHRS and CDR2 YFSETQ. The DNA of the CDR3 is TGCGCCAGCAGCTCCCTCGGGGGTAACACTGAAGCTTTCTTT. It specifies CASSSLGGNTEAFF. Supplemented by reference TRBV5-1 and TRBJ1-1, the full variable domain reads KAGVTQTPRYLIKTRGQQVTLSCSPISGHRSVSWYQQTPGQGLQFLFEYFSETQRNKGNFPGRFSGRQFSNSRSEMNVSTLELGDSALYLCASSSLGGNTEAFFGQGTRLTVV.